These T cell receptor beta chains were read from a single sample in a study of blood T cells in healthy people across ages. TCRdb passed the 5' RACE reads through MiXCR, listing each CDR3 protein once. This sample has hundreds of thousands of distinct CDR3 sequences, with over 20% found just once. The sample was blood. The source is a man aged 65 to 85 in good health. Both conserved end residues are part of each CDR3. A D gene is named only where the DNA matches it firmly. Clone size appears in some rows only: once, few, many, or a class for an expanded clone.

V,J,D,size,DNA,CDR3
TRBV29-1,TRBJ2-5,.,few,TGCAGCTCTTCTTCTGTAGAGACCCAGTACTTC,CSSSSVETQYF
TRBV7-8,TRBJ2-3,TRBD2,few,TGTGCCAGCAGCAAGAGGGGGCTAGCGGGGGATATCAGGACAGATACGCAGTATTTT,CASSKRGLAGDIRTDTQYF
TRBV6-2/TRBV6-3,TRBJ2-4,TRBD2,.,TGTGCCAGCAGGCATATTCCGACTAGCGGTATAGCCAAAAACATTCAGTACTTC,CASRHIPTSGIAKNIQYF
TRBV6-1,TRBJ2-1,.,few,TGTGCCAGCAGAGTCCAGCAGTACAATGAGCAGTTCTTC,CASRVQQYNEQFF
TRBV12-3/TRBV12-4,TRBJ2-2,.,.,TGTGCCAGCACCCAATCTGGTTCAGTTGAGATGACCGGGGAGCTGTTTTTT,CASTQSGSVEMTGELFF
TRBV27,TRBJ2-7,.,.,TGTGCCAGCAGTGACCTCACCGGGACCGTGAAATACGAGCAGTACTTC,CASSDLTGTVKYEQYF
TRBV9,TRBJ2-1,TRBD2,few,TGTGCCAGCAGCGGGGGGCCCGGCGGGAGGTTCGATGAGCAGTTCTTC,CASSGGPGGRFDEQFF
TRBV6-6,TRBJ2-1,.,few,TGTGCCAGCAGTTACATAAACAATGAGCAGTTCTTC,CASSYINNEQFF
TRBV30,TRBJ1-4,.,few,TGTGCCTGGAGTGTCGGGTCAGGGTCGATTGAAAAACTGTTTTTT,CAWSVGSGSIEKLFF
TRBV2,TRBJ1-1,.,.,TGTGCCAGCAGTGCGATGCAGAGGGTGACTGAAGCTTTCTTT,CASSAMQRVTEAFF
TRBV24-1,TRBJ2-5,.,.,TGTGCCACCAGTGATCCCCGGACAGAAGAGACCCAGTACTTC,CATSDPRTEETQYF
TRBV6-2/TRBV6-3,TRBJ2-5,.,.,TGTGCCAGCAGTCCCAGGGTTTGGGAGACCCAGTACTTC,CASSPRVWETQYF
TRBV7-9,TRBJ1-4,.,few,TGTGCCAGCAGCTTAGACCTCAGCGGGAATGAAAAACTGTTTTTT,CASSLDLSGNEKLFF
TRBV3-1,TRBJ1-4,.,.,TGTGCCAGCAGCCAGGACAGACTAAGTGTTGAAAAACTGTTTTTT,CASSQDRLSVEKLFF
TRBV20-1,TRBJ2-5,TRBD2,.,TGCAGCTCAAGCGGGGGAAACCAAGAGACCCAGTACTTC,CSSSGGNQETQYF
TRBV15,TRBJ2-2,.,few,TGTGCCACCAGCCCGGGACGGACGATCGGAAGGAACACCGGGGAGCTGTTTTTT,CATSPGRTIGRNTGELFF
TRBV5-5,TRBJ2-7,.,few,TGTGCCAGCATCCCTGGGGACACTATCTACGAGCAGTACTTC,CASIPGDTIYEQYF
TRBV7-2,TRBJ1-1,.,.,TGTGCCAGCACCCTGTACCGGGACACTGAAGCTTTCTTT,CASTLYRDTEAFF
TRBV20-1,TRBJ2-3,.,.,TGCAGTGCTAGAGATATTAATACGCAGTATTTT,CSARDINTQYF
TRBV27,TRBJ1-4,.,many,TGTGCCAGCAGTTTATCGGGGCAGGCTAATGAAAAACTGTTTTTT,CASSLSGQANEKLFF
TRBV4-1,TRBJ2-1,TRBD1,.,TGCGCCAGCAGCCAAGGGGGGAGTCCGGGACAGGTCAACAATGAGCAGTTCTTC,CASSQGGSPGQVNNEQFF
TRBV20-1,TRBJ2-1,TRBD2,.,TGCAGTGCAAAGCAGGGGACTAGGAGGAATGAGCAGTTCTTC,CSAKQGTRRNEQFF
TRBV18,TRBJ1-5,.,many,TGTGCCAGCTCACAACAACAGGGACCTGAAGCCCAGCATTTT,CASSQQQGPEAQHF